The clone carrying this TCR beta chain was picked up many times. The antigen remains unidentified. This specimen comes from a study of T-cell reconstitution after alpha-beta-depleted transplantation in children. Points from the study as a whole: T-cell numbers and diversity one year post-transplant derived largely from freshly generated T cells. There were reportedly several hundred expanded graft clones from which alpha-beta T cells came about two months after transplant.

The length of the CDR3 is 18 residues. Germline values: CDR1 SEHNR, CDR2 FQNEAQ (reference sequence). The V gene end was trimmed by 4 bases and the J gene end by 3 bases; junction bases not matched to a gene: 13. Unique molecular identifiers were incorporated during preparation of the TCRbeta library. MiXCR, applied by TCRdb to the PCR reads, yields one record per CDR3 protein. The sample consists of about 340,000 distinct CDR3 sequences, around 15% of them appearing once. The rearrangement uses TRBV7-9 and TRBJ2-1, with TRBD2 identical over 9 bases. This TCR was sampled from a male patient between 2 and 15 years old who had a stem cell transplant for acute lymphoblastic leukemia, so the T cells may come from the graft donor. The source material was PBMCs, mostly from graft donor cells, sampled 360 days after TCRalphabeta/CD19-depleted stem cell transplant. DNA of the CDR3: TGTGCCAGCAGCTCTATCAAAATTAGCGGGAGTTTCTACAATGAGCAGTTCTTC. It specifies CASSSIKISGSFYNEQFF.